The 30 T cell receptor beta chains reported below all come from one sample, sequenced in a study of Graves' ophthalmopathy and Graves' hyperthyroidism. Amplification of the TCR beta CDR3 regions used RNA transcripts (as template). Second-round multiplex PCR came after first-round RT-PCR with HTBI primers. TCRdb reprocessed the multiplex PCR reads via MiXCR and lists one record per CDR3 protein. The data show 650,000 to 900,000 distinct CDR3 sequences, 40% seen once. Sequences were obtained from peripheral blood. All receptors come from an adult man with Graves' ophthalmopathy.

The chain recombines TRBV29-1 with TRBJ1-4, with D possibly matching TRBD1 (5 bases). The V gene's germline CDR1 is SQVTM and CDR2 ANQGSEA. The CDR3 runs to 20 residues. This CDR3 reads CSARKDTSYEQRTTNEKLFF. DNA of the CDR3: TGCAGTGCTAGGAAGGACACCTCCTACGAGCAGAGAACAACTAATGAAAAACTGTTTTTT. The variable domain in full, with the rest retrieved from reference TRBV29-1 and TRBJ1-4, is SAVISQKPSRDICQRGTSLTIQCQVDSQVTMMFWYRQQPGQSLTLIATANQGSEATYESGFVIDKFPISRPNLTFSTLTVSNMSPEDSSIYLCSARKDTSYEQRTTNEKLFFGSGTQLSVL.

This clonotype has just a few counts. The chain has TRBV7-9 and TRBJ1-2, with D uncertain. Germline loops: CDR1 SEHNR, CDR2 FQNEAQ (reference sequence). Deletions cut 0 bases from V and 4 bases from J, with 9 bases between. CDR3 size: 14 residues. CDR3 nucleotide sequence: TGTGCCAGCAGCTTAGCGAACAACCCCTATGGCTACACCTTC. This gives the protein CASSLANNPYGYTF.

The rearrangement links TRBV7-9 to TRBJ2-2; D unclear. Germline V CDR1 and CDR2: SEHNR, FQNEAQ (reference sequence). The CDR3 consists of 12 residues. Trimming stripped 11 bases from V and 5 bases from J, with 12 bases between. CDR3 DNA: TGTGCCGCGGCTCCGGGTACCGGGGAGCTGTTTTTT. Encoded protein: CAAAPGTGELFF.

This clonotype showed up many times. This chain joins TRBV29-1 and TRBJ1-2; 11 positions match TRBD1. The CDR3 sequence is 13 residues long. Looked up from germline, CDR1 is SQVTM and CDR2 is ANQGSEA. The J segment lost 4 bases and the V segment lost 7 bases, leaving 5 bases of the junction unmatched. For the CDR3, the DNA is TGCAGCGGCGGGGACAGGGGGAGCTATGGCTACACCTTC. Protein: CSGGDRGSYGYTF.

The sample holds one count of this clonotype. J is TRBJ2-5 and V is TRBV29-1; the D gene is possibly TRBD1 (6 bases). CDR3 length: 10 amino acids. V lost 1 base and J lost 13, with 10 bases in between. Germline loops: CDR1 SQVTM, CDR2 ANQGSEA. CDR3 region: CSVEGKTGYF. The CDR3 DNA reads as TGCAGCGTTGAAGGGAAGACAGGGTACTTC.

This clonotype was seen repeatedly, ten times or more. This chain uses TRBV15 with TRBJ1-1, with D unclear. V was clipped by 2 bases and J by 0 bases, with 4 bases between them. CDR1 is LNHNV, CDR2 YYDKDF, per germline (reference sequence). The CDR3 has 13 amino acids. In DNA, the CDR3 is TGTGCCACCAGCAGACAGCTGAACACTGAAGCTTTCTTT. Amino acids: CATSRQLNTEAFF.

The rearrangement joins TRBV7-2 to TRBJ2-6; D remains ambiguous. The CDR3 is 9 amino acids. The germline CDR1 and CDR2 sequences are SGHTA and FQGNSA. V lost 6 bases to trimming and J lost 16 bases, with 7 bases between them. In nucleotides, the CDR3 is TGTGCCAGCAGATTCGGACTGACTTTC. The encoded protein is CASRFGLTF. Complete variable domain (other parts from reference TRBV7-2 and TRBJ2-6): GAGVSQSPSNKVTEKGKDVELRCDPISGHTALYWYRQSLGQGLEFLIYFQGNSAPDKSGLPSDRFSAERTGGSVSTLTIQRTQQEDSAVYLCASRFGLTFGAGSRLTVL.

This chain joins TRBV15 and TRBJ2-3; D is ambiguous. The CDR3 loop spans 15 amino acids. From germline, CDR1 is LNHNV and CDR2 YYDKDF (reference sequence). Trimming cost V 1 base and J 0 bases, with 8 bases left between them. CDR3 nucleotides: TGTGCCACCAGCAGAGTTCTCTCGAGCACAGATACGCAGTATTTT. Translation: CATSRVLSSTDTQYF.

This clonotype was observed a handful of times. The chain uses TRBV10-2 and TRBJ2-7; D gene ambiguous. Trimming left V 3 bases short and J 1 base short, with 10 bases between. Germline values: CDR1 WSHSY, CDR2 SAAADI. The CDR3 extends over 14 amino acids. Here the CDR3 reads CASSESPDSYEQYF. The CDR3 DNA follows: TGCGCCAGCAGTGAATCCCCAGATTCCTACGAGCAGTACTTC.

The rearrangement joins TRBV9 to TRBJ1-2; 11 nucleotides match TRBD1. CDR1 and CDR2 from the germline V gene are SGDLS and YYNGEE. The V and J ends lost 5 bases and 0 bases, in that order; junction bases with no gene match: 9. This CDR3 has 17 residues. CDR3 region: CASSPGTGGLPNYGYTF. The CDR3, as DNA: TGTGCCAGCAGTCCCGGGACAGGGGGTCTTCCTAACTATGGCTACACCTTC. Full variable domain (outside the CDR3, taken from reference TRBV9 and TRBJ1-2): DSGVTQTPKHLITATGQRVTLRCSPRSGDLSVYWYQQSLDQGLQFLIQYYNGEERAKGNILERFSAQQFPDLHSELNLSSLELGDSALYFCASSPGTGGLPNYGYTFGSGTRLTVV.

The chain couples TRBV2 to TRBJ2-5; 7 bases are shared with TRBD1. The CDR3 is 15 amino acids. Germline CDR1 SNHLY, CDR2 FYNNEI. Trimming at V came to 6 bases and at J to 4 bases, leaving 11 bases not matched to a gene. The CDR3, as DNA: TGTGCCAGCAGCCAAGATCTAAACAGGGGAGAGACCCAGTACTTC. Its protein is CASSQDLNRGETQYF.

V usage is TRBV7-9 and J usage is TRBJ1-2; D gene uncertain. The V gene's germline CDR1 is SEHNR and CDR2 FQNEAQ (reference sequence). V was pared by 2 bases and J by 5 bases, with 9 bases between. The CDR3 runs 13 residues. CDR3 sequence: CASSLIAGYGYTF. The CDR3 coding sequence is TGTGCCAGCAGCTTAATAGCCGGGTATGGCTACACCTTC.

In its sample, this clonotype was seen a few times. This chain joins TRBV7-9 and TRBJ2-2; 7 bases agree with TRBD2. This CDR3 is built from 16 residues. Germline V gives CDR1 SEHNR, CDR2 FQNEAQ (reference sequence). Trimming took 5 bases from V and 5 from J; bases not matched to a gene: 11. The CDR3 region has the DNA TGTGCCAGCAGCGCCCTGCGAGGGGAGGGAACCGGGGAGCTGTTTTTT. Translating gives CASSALRGEGTGELFF.

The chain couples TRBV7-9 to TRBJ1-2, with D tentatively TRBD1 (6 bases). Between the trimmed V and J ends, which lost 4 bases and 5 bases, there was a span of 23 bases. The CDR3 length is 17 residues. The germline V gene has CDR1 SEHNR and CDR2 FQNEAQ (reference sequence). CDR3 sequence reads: CASSSRLAGGARYGYTF. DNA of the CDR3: TGTGCCAGCAGCTCCAGACTAGCGGGGGGCGCACGTTATGGCTACACCTTC.

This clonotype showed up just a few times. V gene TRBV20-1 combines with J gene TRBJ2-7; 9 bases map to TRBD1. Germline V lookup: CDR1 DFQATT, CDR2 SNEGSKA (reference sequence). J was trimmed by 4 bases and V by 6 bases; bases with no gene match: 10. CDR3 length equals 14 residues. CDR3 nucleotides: TGCAGTGCCCCGGGGGGACAGGGTAAATACGAGCAGTACTTC. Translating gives CSAPGGQGKYEQYF.

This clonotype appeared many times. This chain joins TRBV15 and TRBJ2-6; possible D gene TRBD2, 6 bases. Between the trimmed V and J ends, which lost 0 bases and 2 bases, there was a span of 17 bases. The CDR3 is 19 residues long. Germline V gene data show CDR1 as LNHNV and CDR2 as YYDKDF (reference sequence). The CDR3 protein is CATSRDLGVLAAGANVLTF. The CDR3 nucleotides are TGTGCCACCAGCAGAGATCTCGGTGTACTAGCAGCTGGGGCCAACGTCCTGACTTTC.

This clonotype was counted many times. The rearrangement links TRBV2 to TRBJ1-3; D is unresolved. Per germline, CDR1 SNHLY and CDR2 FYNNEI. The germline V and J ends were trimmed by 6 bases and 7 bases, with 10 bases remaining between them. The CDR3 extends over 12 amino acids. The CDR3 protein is CASRPSPNTIYF. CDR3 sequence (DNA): TGTGCCAGCAGACCCTCCCCTAACACCATATATTTT.

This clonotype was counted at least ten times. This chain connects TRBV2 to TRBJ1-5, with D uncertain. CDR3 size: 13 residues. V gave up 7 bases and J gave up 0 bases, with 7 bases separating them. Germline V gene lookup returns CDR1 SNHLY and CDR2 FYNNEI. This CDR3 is CASMRYSNQPQHF. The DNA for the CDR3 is TGTGCCAGCATGCGGTATAGCAATCAGCCCCAGCATTTT.

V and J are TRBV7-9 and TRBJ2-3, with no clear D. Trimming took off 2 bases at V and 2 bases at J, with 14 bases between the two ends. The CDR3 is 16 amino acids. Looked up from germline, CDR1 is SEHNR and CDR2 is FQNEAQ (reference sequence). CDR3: CASSLHGRRITDTQYF. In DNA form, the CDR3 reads TGTGCCAGCAGCTTACATGGCCGTAGAATCACAGATACGCAGTATTTT.

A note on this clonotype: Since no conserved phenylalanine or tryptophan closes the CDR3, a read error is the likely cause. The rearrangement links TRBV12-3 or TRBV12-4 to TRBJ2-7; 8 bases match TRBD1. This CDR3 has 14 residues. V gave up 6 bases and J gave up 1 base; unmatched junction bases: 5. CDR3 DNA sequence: TGTGCCAGCAGCGAGACAGGGGCGTCCTACGAGCAGTACTGC. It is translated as CASSETGASYEQYC.

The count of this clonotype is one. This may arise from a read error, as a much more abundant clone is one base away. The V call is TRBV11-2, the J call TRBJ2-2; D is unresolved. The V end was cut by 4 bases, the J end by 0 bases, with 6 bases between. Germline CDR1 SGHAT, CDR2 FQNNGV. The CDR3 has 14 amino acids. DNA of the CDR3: TGTGCCAGCAGCTCTAGGTCGAACACCGGGGAGCTGTTTTTT. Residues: CASSSRSNTGELFF.

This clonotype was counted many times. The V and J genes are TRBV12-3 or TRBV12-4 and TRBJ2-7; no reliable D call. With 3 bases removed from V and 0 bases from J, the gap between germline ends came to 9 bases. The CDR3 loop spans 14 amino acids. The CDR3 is CASSLAAGSYEQYF. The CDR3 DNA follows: TGTGCCAGCAGTTTGGCGGCAGGCTCCTACGAGCAGTACTTC.

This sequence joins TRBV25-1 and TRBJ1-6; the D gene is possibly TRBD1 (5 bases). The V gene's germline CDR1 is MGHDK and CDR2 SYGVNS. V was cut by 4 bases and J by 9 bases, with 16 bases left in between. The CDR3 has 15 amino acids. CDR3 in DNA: TGTGCCAGCAGTGTGTGGGGCAGGTCCATTTCACCCCTCCACTTT. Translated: CASSVWGRSISPLHF.

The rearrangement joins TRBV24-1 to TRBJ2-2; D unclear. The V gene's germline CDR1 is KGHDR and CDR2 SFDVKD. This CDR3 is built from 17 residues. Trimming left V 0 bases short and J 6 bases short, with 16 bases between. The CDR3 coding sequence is TGTGCCACCAGTGATTTGAGTGCCAGGACCAGGCCCGGGGAGCTGTTTTTT. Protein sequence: CATSDLSARTRPGELFF.

The CDR3 region has the DNA TGTGCCATCAGTGGGGGGGGACTACAGAACACCGGGGAGCTGTTTTTT. Translating gives CAISGGGLQNTGELFF. V and J are TRBV10-3 and TRBJ2-2; 7 nucleotides match TRBD2. The CDR3 runs to 16 residues. Trimming at V came to 4 bases and at J to 1 base, leaving 6 bases not matched to a gene. Germline V lookup: CDR1 ENHRY, CDR2 SYGVKD.

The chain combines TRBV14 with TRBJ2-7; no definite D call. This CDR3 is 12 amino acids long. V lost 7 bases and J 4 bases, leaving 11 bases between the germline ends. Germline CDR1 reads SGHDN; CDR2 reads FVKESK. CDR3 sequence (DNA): TGTGCCAGCATCAATCCGCCTTACGAGCAGTACTTC. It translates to CASINPPYEQYF.

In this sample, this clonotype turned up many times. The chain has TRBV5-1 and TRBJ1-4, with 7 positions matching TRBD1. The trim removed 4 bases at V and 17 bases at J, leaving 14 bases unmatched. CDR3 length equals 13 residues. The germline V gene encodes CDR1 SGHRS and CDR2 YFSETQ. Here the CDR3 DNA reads TGCGCCAGCAGCCCTAACCCGACAGGGAAACGTTTTTTT. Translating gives CASSPNPTGKRFF.

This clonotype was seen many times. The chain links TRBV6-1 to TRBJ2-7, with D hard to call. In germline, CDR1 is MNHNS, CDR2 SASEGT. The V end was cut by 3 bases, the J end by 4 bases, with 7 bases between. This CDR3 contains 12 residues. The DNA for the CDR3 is TGTGCCAGCAGTGAGGACGGGTACGAGCAGTACTTC. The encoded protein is CASSEDGYEQYF.

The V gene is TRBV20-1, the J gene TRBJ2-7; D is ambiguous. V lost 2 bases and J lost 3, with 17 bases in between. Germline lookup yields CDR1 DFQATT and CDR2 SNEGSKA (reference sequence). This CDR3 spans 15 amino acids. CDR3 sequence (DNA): TGCAGTGCTAGACATCCGCAGCCCCTGGACTACGAGCAGTACTTC. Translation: CSARHPQPLDYEQYF.

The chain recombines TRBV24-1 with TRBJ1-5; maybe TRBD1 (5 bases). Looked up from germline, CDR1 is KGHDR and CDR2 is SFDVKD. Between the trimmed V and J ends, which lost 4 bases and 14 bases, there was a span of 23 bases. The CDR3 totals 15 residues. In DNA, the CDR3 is TGTGCCACCAGTGACGGGACTAGCGGGAGGTCGTACGAGCATTTT. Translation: CATSDGTSGRSYEHF.